Below are 29 T cell receptor beta chains sequenced from a single sample in a study of blood T cell repertoires in COVID-19. The protocol was immunoSEQ multiplex PCR, while the TCRdb copy is restricted to in-frame clones and leaves out a portion. The data show some 110,000 clones, 75% to 90% seen once. The sample consisted of peripheral blood. These receptors all stem from a man between 60 and 70 years old with acute or convalescent COVID-19.

In its sample, this clone was seen once. The chain has TRBV2 and TRBJ1-1; a weak D match, TRBD1 (5 bases). Per the germline V gene, CDR1 is SNHLY and CDR2 is FYNNEI. The CDR3 is made up of 15 amino acids. The germline V and J ends were trimmed by 5 bases and 4 bases, with 17 bases remaining between them. CDR3 coding DNA: TGTGCCAGCAGTTTCTATTCAGGCGGGGGCACTGAAGCTTTCTTT. This encodes CASSFYSGGGTEAFF.

This clone was detected only once. This chain links TRBV4-1 with TRBJ2-5; D is uncertain. CDR3 length equals 15 residues. Germline assignment: CDR1 MGHRA and CDR2 YSYEKL. Between the trimmed V and J ends, which lost 0 bases and 2 bases, there was a span of 10 bases. The CDR3 spells CASSQEFRWQETQYF. CDR3 nucleotide sequence: TGCGCCAGCAGCCAAGAGTTTCGGTGGCAAGAGACCCAGTACTTC.

In the case of this clone: This CDR3 is also generated by other DNA sequences in the sample. The chain uses TRBV6-5 and TRBJ1-1, with a possible D match to TRBD1 (5 bases). CDR1 and CDR2 (germline): MNHEY, SVGAGI. Between the trimmed V and J ends, which lost 6 bases and 1 base, there was a span of 9 bases. The length of the CDR3 is 13 residues. This CDR3 is CASRAQGNTEAFF. CDR3 sequence (DNA): TGTGCCAGCAGGGCGCAGGGGAACACTGAAGCTTTCTTT.

The V call is TRBV24-1, the J call TRBJ1-1; 8 bases agree with TRBD1. V lost 3 bases and J lost 3; bases outside the gene matches: 5. This CDR3 comprises 15 residues. CDR1 and CDR2 (germline): KGHDR, SFDVKD. The CDR3 DNA follows: TGTGCCACCAGTGATCCCCAACAGGGGGACACTGAAGCTTTCTTT. Translated: CATSDPQQGDTEAFF.

This clone appeared once. The rearrangement joins TRBV27 to TRBJ1-1; TRBD1 matches at 8 bases. V shed 2 bases and J 1 base; nucleotides not matched to a gene: 0. The CDR3 consists of 14 residues. Germline assignment: CDR1 MNHEY and CDR2 SMNVEV (reference sequence). CDR3 loop: CASSLQGANTEAFF. The DNA for the CDR3 is TGTGCCAGCAGTTTACAGGGGGCGAACACTGAAGCTTTCTTT.

Comments on this clone: The sample has other DNA sequences that encode this CDR3 too. The rearrangement joins TRBV18 to TRBJ2-1, with D perhaps matching TRBD1 (6 bases). The CDR3 extends over 12 amino acids. From germline, CDR1 is KGHSH and CDR2 LQKENI. V dropped 3 bases and J dropped 7 bases, with 7 bases sitting between them. DNA of the CDR3: TGTGCCAGCTCACCCACAGGGAATGAGCAGTTCTTC. Protein product: CASSPTGNEQFF.

This rearrangement joins TRBV7-9 to TRBJ1-1; D gene uncertain. Germline V gene data show CDR1 as SEHNR and CDR2 as FQNEAQ (reference sequence). V was cut by 11 bases and J by 2 bases, with 12 bases left in between. CDR3 length: 12 residues. The CDR3 DNA sequence: TGTGCCGCCTGGACTGTAAACACTGAAGCTTTCTTT. Translating gives CAAWTVNTEAFF.

This chain connects TRBV5-3 to TRBJ1-2; 8 bases are a match to TRBD1. TRBV5-3 is flagged as an ORF with uncertain function. CDR3 length equals 18 residues. Trimming cost V 3 bases and J 0 bases; bases outside gene matches: 13. Here the CDR3 DNA reads TGTGCCAGAAGCTCGAAGGACAGGGAGGGCGACCCTAACTATGGCTACACCTTC. It encodes CARSSKDREGDPNYGYTF.

The V and J genes are TRBV7-2 and TRBJ1-1; TRBD1 is a possible D gene (5 bases). V lost 2 bases and J lost 3, with 7 bases in between. CDR3 length equals 13 residues. CDR1 SGHTA and CDR2 FQGNSA come from the germline V gene. CDR3: CASSLLTDTEAFF. The CDR3 DNA is TGTGCCAGCAGCTTACTGACAGACACTGAAGCTTTCTTT.

The rearrangement links TRBV21-1 to TRBJ2-6; the tabulated D call, TRBD2, remains unverified against the DNA. TRBV21-1 counts as a pseudogene. CDR3 length: 13 residues. The CDR3 nucleotides are TGTGTCAACCGAGCCTCTGGGGCCAACGTCCTGACTTTC. Encoded protein: CVNRASGANVLTF.

J is TRBJ2-7 and V is TRBV12-3 or TRBV12-4; maybe TRBD2 (5 bases). The germline V and J ends were trimmed by 0 bases and 6 bases, with 9 bases remaining between them. The CDR3 contains 13 residues. CDR3 residues: CASSLALGLEQYF. CDR3 DNA sequence: TGTGCCAGCAGTTTAGCGCTAGGACTCGAGCAGTACTTC.

The J gene is TRBJ2-5, the V gene TRBV14; weak D call: TRBD1 (6 bases). The CDR3 covers 16 residues. Per the germline V gene, CDR1 is SGHDN and CDR2 is FVKESK. V lost 0 bases and J 2 bases, leaving 13 bases between the germline ends. The CDR3 coding sequence is TGTGCCAGCAGCCAAGAAGCAGGGGCAATTCAAGAGACCCAGTACTTC. This sequence encodes CASSQEAGAIQETQYF.

This clone was picked up one time. CDR3 loop: CASSHNSLNTGELFF. In DNA, the CDR3 is TGTGCCAGCAGCCATAACTCCTTGAACACCGGGGAGCTGTTTTTT. V is TRBV3-1 (or the pseudogene TRBV3-2) and J is TRBJ2-2; D gene uncertain. CDR3 length equals 15 residues. Trimming shortened V by 3 bases and J by 1 base, and 9 bases separated the two germline ends. From germline, CDR1 is LGHDT and CDR2 YNNKEL (reference sequence).

J is TRBJ1-3 and V is TRBV19; D is perhaps TRBD1 (5 bases). Trimming cost V 1 base and J 2 bases, with 9 bases left between them. The CDR3 runs 15 residues. Germline CDR1 LNHDA, CDR2 SQIVND (reference sequence). CDR3 protein: CASSIGRGTGNTIYF. The CDR3 DNA sequence: TGTGCCAGTAGTATAGGGAGGGGAACTGGAAACACCATATATTTT.

The chain employs TRBV5-1 and TRBJ1-5; tentative D call: TRBD1 (5 bases). The V and J ends lost 0 bases and 4 bases respectively, with 11 bases between them. The CDR3 runs to 15 residues. CDR1 is SGHRS, CDR2 YFSETQ, per germline. The CDR3 region is CASSLEGRYNQPQHF. Here the CDR3 DNA reads TGCGCCAGCAGCTTGGAGGGGCGGTATAATCAGCCCCAGCATTTT.

The rearrangement joins TRBV9 to TRBJ2-3; D unclear. Trimming stripped 0 bases from V and 14 bases from J, with 16 bases between. From germline, CDR1 is SGDLS and CDR2 YYNGEE. The CDR3 has 13 amino acids. CDR3 in amino acids: CASSVDAAAPPYF. CDR3 bases: TGTGCCAGCAGCGTAGACGCGGCAGCCCCCCCGTATTTT. Using reference TRBV9 and TRBJ2-3 for the parts outside the CDR3, the full variable domain is DSGVTQTPKHLITATGQRVTLRCSPRSGDLSVYWYQQSLDQGLQFLIQYYNGEERAKGNILERFSAQQFPDLHSELNLSSLELGDSALYFCASSVDAAAPPYFGPGTRLTVL.

The chain uses TRBV7-2 and TRBJ2-7; a weak D match, TRBD1 (7 bases). Trimming took off 5 bases at V and 6 bases at J, with 14 bases between the two ends. The CDR3 is 13 amino acids. Germline V gene lookup returns CDR1 SGHTA and CDR2 FQGNSA. For the CDR3, the DNA is TGTGCCAGCAGCGACTACCAGGGGGGCGAGCAGTACGTC. Translating it yields CASSDYQGGEQYV.

This chain joins TRBV28 and TRBJ2-3; 10 bases fit TRBD2. The CDR3 runs to 16 residues. CDR1 and CDR2 from the germline V gene are MDHEN and SYDVKM. The trim removed 4 bases at V and 4 bases at J, leaving 8 bases unmatched. CDR3 DNA sequence: TGTGCCAGCAGTTCCCCTAGCGGGAGTGGGGCAGATACGCAGTATTTT. Translated, it gives CASSSPSGSGADTQYF.

The chain carries TRBV6-2 or TRBV6-3 and TRBJ2-7, with a possible D match to TRBD2 (5 bases). Trimming left V 5 bases short and J 3 bases short, with 11 bases between. The CDR3 contains 13 residues. Germline V lookup: CDR1 MNHEY, CDR2 SVGEGT. The chain's CDR3 is CASSPGNLYEQYV. CDR3 bases: TGTGCCAGCAGTCCGGGGAACCTCTACGAGCAGTACGTC.

V gene TRBV10-3 combines with J gene TRBJ1-1; weak D call: TRBD1 (6 bases). CDR1 is ENHRY and CDR2 is SYGVKD in the germline V gene. Trimming removed 10 bases at V and 1 base at J, with 13 bases between. The CDR3 has 13 amino acids. The CDR3 nucleotides read TGTGCCAGCCTCAGGGACACGAACACTGAAGCTTTCTTT. This gives the protein CASLRDTNTEAFF.

This chain connects TRBV3-1 (or the pseudogene TRBV3-2) to TRBJ2-7; 9 positions agree with TRBD2. V was clipped by 0 bases and J by 1 base; unmatched bases: 7. The germline V gene has CDR1 LGHDT and CDR2 YNNKEL (reference sequence). The CDR3 spans 17 residues. Here the CDR3 DNA reads TGTGCCAGCAGCCAAGAGCAGTGGCTAGCGGGGTCCTACGAGCAGTACTTC. Its protein product is CASSQEQWLAGSYEQYF.

The CDR3 DNA sequence: TGTGCCAGCACCTTCGCTGGACAGGGCTCCTACAATGAGCAGTTCTTC. It codes for CASTFAGQGSYNEQFF. The chain links TRBV5-5 to TRBJ2-1; 8 positions match TRBD1. In germline, CDR1 is SGHKS, CDR2 YYEKEE (reference sequence). The length of the CDR3 is 16 residues. With V trimmed by 6 bases and J by 0 bases, 8 bases remained unmatched.

The CDR3 spells CASSPEAGGPYEQYF. CDR3 nucleotide sequence: TGTGCCAGCAGCCCCGAAGCGGGAGGCCCCTACGAGCAGTACTTC. The chain employs TRBV9 and TRBJ2-7; 9 bases match TRBD2. V dropped 4 bases and J dropped 2; count of bases not matched to a gene: 7. The CDR3 covers 15 residues. Germline CDR1 and CDR2: SGDLS and YYNGEE.

The chain is built from TRBV18 and TRBJ1-1, with 9 bases aligning to TRBD1. Germline assignment: CDR1 KGHSH and CDR2 LQKENI. J gave up 2 bases and V 4 bases, and 2 bases lay outside the gene matches. The CDR3 runs to 14 residues. The CDR3 here is CASSQDRGNTEAFF. In DNA form, the CDR3 reads TGTGCCAGCTCACAGGACAGGGGAAACACTGAAGCTTTCTTT.

This clone was recorded once. The DNA of the CDR3 is TGTGCCAGTAGTCCCCGGGACAGCTCTGGGCGCACAGATACGCAGTATTTT. This encodes CASSPRDSSGRTDTQYF. The genes are TRBV19 and TRBJ2-3; TRBD1 agrees at 7 bases. From germline, CDR1 is LNHDA and CDR2 SQIVND (reference sequence). J was trimmed by 1 base and V by 5 bases; bases with no gene match: 12. The CDR3 length is 17 residues.

The chain combines TRBV15 with TRBJ2-7, with TRBD1 matching 9 bases. Germline CDR1 reads LNHNV; CDR2 reads YYDKDF (reference sequence). The V gene end was trimmed by 3 bases and the J gene end by 3 bases; junction bases not matched to a gene: 3. The CDR3 is 14 residues long. The CDR3 loop reads CATSSGTGRYEQYF. CDR3 nucleotide sequence: TGTGCCACCAGCAGCGGGACAGGGCGCTACGAGCAGTACTTC. The variable domain in full, completed from reference TRBV15 and TRBJ2-7, reads DAMVIQNPRYQVTQFGKPVTLSCSQTLNHNVMYWYQQKSSQAPKLLFHYYDKDFNNEADTPDNFQSRRPNTSFCFLDIRSPGLGDTAMYLCATSSGTGRYEQYFGPGTRLTVT.

The V call is TRBV10-2, the J call TRBJ2-1; 9 nucleotides line up with TRBD2. CDR1 and CDR2 from the germline V gene are WSHSY and SAAADI. The J segment lost 12 bases and the V segment lost 2 bases, leaving 11 bases of the junction unmatched. The CDR3 length is 15 residues. The CDR3 loop is CASSEDPREGVGQFF. In DNA form, the CDR3 reads TGCGCCAGCAGTGAGGATCCGCGGGAGGGGGTCGGGCAGTTCTTC.

The rearrangement uses TRBV3-1 (or the pseudogene TRBV3-2) and TRBJ1-2; D is perhaps TRBD1 (6 bases). V lost 4 bases and J 5 bases, leaving 8 bases between the germline ends. Per germline, CDR1 LGHDT and CDR2 YNNKEL (reference sequence). CDR3 size: 12 residues. This CDR3 reads CASSPRGYGYTF. The DNA for the CDR3 is TGTGCCAGCAGCCCCAGGGGTTATGGCTACACCTTC.

J is TRBJ1-5 and V is TRBV28; weak D call: TRBD1 (6 bases). Per the germline V gene, CDR1 is MDHEN and CDR2 is SYDVKM. The CDR3 spans 16 residues. Trimming shortened V by 6 bases and J by 1 base, and 16 bases separated the two germline ends. The chain's CDR3 is CASRVGRGRSNQPQHF. The DNA of the CDR3 is TGTGCCAGCAGGGTCGGCAGGGGAAGGAGCAATCAGCCCCAGCATTTT.